The clone carrying this TCR beta chain has a handful of counts. Its antigen is as yet unknown. Specified treatment: approximately 9-day PBMC culture with coronavirus spike peptide pools or control peptides (ViraFEST assay). PCR positivity was dated March to December 2020, before US Alpha, Beta and Delta variants. Once obtained from cultured CD4+ T cells, the DNA was sequenced using the Oncomine TCR Beta short-read assay. One entry per CDR3 protein results from TCRdb running MiXCR on the PCR reads. The repertoire has roughly 10,000 distinct CDR3 sequences, roughly 47% of them found once; the top ten carry over 35%. This record belongs to a study of vaccination and CD4 T cells after COVID-19. Study details: Cultures that served as controls received a CEFX pool, an HIV-1 Nef pool, or no peptide.

The ends lost 5 bases at V and 4 bases at J; junction bases unmatched: 6. CDR3 length: 13 amino acids. Germline assignment: CDR1 GTSNPN and CDR2 SVGIG (reference sequence). This rearrangement joins TRBV30 to TRBJ1-1; 8 nucleotides match TRBD1. The sample comprised CD4+ T cells from blood, cultured in vitro. This clonotype originated in a human donor who had recovered from COVID-19. The CDR3 sequence: CAWGPDRVTEAFF. Written as DNA, the CDR3 is TGTGCCTGGGGGCCGGACAGGGTCACTGAAGCTTTCTTT.